The present T cell receptor (beta chain) was sequenced within a study of shared clonotypes between healthy human individuals. The CDR3 has 15 residues. Germline V gives CDR1 SGHVS, CDR2 FQNEAQ. After removal of 5 bases from V and 0 bases from J, the junction contained 4 bases not matched to a gene. Clones were read by immunoSEQ multiplex PCR, and TCRdb kept only the in-frame ones, dropping some. The sample contains around 100,000 clones, about 70% of which appear only once. V and J are TRBV7-8 and TRBJ2-1, with 7 bases that match TRBD1. The source material was memory CD8+ T cells sorted from blood. The subset was: CD45RO+ cells pooled with CCR7-negative TemRA cells. The clonotype originates from a woman aged 30 to 39 in good health. CDR3 in DNA: TGTGCCAGCAGCCAGGGGGTGACCTCCTACAATGAGCAGTTCTTC. Translation: CASSQGVTSYNEQFF.